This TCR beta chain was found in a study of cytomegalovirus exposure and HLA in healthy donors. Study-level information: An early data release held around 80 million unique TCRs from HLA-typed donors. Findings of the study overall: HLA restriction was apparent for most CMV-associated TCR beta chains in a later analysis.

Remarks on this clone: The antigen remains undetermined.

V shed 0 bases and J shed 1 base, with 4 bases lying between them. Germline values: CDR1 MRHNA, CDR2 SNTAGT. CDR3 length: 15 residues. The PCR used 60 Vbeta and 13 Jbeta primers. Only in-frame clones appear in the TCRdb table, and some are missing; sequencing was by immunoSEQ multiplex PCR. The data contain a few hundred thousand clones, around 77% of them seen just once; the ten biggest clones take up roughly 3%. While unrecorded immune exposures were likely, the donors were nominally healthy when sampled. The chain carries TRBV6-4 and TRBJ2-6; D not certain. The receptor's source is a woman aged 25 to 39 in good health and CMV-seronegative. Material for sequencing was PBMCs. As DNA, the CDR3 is TGTGCCAGCAGTGACTCGACATCTGGGGCCAACGTCCTGACTTTC. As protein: CASSDSTSGANVLTF.